This TCR beta chain comes out of a study of identical twins. General study results and limits: It was cross-sectional statistical analysis, not following the same donors, that the conclusions relied on. Memory repertoires lacked the insertion deficit that abundant cord blood beta clonotypes showed.

TCRdb re-analysed the 5' RACE reads in MiXCR, keeping a single row per CDR3 protein. This table holds hundreds of thousands of distinct CDR3 sequences, about a fifth found once. Concerning this clonotype: Its matching antigen is unknown.

CDR3 length equals 14 residues. V lost 7 bases, J lost 1 base, and 10 bases lay in between. These records were also assigned to another study, of yellow fever vaccine responses in identical twins. From that report: Reported findings indicate that twins' vaccine T cell responses seemed partially convergent, partially personalized.

Sequencing was performed on CD4+ T cells sorted from blood. This clonotype was obtained from a woman aged 18-30 years in good health. The gene calls are TRBV12-3 or TRBV12-4 and TRBJ2-2; D is unresolved. The CDR3 bases are TGTGCCAGCAAGCTACCTCTGAACACCGGGGAGCTGTTTTTT. This translates into CASKLPLNTGELFF.